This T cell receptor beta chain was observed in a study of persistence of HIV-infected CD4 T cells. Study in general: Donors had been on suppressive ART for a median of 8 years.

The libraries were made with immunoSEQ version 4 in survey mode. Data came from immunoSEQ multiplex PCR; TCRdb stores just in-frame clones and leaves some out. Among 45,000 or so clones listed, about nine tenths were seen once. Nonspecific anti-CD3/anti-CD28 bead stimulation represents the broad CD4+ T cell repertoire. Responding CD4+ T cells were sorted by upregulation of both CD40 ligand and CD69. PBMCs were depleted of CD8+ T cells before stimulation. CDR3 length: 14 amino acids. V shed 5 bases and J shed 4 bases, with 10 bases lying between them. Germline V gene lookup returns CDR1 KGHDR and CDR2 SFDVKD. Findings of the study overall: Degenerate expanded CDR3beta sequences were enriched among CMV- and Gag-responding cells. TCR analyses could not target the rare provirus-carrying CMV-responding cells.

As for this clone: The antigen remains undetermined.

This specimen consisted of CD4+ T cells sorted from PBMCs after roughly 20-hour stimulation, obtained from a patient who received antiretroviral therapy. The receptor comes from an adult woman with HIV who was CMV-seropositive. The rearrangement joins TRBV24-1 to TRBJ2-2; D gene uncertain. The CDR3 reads CATSGPDGTGELFF. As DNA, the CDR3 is TGTGCCACCAGTGGCCCCGACGGCACCGGGGAGCTGTTTTTT.